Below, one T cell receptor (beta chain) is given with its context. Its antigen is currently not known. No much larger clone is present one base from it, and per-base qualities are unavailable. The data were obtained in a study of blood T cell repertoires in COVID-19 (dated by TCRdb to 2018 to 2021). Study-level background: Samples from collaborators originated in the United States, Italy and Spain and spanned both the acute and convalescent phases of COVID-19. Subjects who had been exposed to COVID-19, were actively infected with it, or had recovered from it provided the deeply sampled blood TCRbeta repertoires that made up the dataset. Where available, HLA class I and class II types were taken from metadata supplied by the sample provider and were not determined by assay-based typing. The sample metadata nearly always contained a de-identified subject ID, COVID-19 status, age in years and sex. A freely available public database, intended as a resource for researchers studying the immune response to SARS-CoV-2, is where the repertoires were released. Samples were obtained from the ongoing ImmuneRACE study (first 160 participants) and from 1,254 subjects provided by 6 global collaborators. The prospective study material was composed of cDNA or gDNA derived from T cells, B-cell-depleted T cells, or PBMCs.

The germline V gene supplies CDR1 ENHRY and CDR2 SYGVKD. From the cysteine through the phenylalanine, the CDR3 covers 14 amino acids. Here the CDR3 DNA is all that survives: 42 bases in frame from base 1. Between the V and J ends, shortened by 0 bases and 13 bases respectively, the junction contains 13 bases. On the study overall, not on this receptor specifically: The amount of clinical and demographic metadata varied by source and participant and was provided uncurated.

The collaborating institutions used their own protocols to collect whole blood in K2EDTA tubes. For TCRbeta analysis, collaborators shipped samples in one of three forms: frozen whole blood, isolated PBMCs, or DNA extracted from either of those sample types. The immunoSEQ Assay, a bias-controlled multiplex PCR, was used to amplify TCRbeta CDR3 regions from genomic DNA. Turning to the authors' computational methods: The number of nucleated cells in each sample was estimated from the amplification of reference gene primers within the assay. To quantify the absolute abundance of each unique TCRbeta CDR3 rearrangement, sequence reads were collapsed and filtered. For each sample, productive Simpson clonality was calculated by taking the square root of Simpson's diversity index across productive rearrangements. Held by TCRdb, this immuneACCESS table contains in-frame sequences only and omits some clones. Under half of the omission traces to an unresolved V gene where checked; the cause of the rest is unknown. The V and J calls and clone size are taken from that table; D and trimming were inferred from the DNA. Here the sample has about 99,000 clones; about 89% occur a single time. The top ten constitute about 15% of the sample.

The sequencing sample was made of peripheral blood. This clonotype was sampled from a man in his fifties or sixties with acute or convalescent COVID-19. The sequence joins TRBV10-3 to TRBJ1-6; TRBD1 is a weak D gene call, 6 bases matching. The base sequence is TGTGCCATCAGTGAGTCAACAGGGAATAGTCCCCTCCACTTT. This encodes CAISESTGNSPLHF.